The 22 T cell receptor beta chains in this list originate from one sample, sequenced in a study of identical twins. TCRdb analysed the 5' RACE reads with MiXCR anew, one entry per CDR3 protein. The top ten clones hold under 15% of a sample with hundreds of thousands of distinct CDR3 sequences, over 15% of them seen once. These data are also associated with another study on T cells expressing NK-cell markers.

What was sequenced was PBMCs. Receptors were obtained from a woman in her late teens or twenties in good health.

This clonotype was seen only once. This chain connects TRBV7-2 to TRBJ2-7, with D unresolved. The V and J ends lost 4 bases and 7 bases respectively, with 14 bases between them. CDR1 and CDR2 from the germline V gene are SGHTA and FQGNSA. The CDR3 consists of 13 residues. The CDR3 loop is CASSYQPRGEQYF. The CDR3, as DNA: TGTGCCAGCAGCTACCAGCCCCGTGGGGAGCAGTACTTC.

This clonotype was seen a handful of times. CDR3 coding DNA: TGCAGCGTTTTACCCAGCTATGGCTACACCTTC. The encoded protein is CSVLPSYGYTF. V and J are TRBV29-1 and TRBJ1-2; no firm D call. Germline CDR1 and CDR2: SQVTM and ANQGSEA. V gave up 5 bases and J gave up 4 bases, with 8 bases separating them. CDR3 length equals 11 residues.

This clonotype was seen a few times. The chain links TRBV5-1 to TRBJ1-2; D unclear. The V gene's germline CDR1 is SGHRS and CDR2 YFSETQ. The CDR3 loop spans 13 amino acids. Deletions cut 0 bases from V and 3 bases from J, with 6 bases between. CDR3 nucleotides: TGCGCCAGCAGCTTGGTACACGACTATGGCTACACCTTC. Its protein product is CASSLVHDYGYTF.

Notes on this clonotype: A junction end diverges from the germline sequence, so it may reflect a read error. V is TRBV2 and J is TRBJ2-1, with TRBD2 matching over 12 bases. The length of the CDR3 is 15 residues. The germline V gene has CDR1 SNHLY and CDR2 FYNNEI. The CDR3 loop is CASQSSSGRGIAVVF. The CDR3 DNA is TGTGCCAGCCAGTCCTCTAGCGGGAGGGGTATTGCAGTAGTCTTC. The full variable domain, completed using reference TRBV2 and TRBJ2-1, is EPEVTQTPSHQVTQMGQEVILRCVPISNHLYFYWYRQILGQKVEFLVSFYNNEISEKSEIFDDQFSVERPDGSNFTLKIRSTKLEDSAMYFCASQSSSGRGIAVVFGPGTRLTVL.

This clonotype has only a few counts. This sequence joins TRBV12-3 or TRBV12-4 and TRBJ2-4; D is undetermined. The CDR3 sequence is 14 residues long. Trimming left V 5 bases short and J 6 bases short, with 14 bases between. The CDR3 sequence: CASSTPHLGNIQYF. CDR3 bases: TGTGCCAGCAGTACACCTCACCTGGGAAACATTCAGTACTTC.

This chain joins TRBV12-3 or TRBV12-4 and TRBJ2-7; D is uncertain. With 5 bases removed from V and 1 base from J, the gap between germline ends came to 9 bases. The CDR3 is 13 amino acids. The CDR3 is CASSTHKSYEQYF. CDR3 sequence (DNA): TGTGCCAGCAGTACCCATAAATCCTACGAGCAGTACTTC.

This sequence joins TRBV12-3 or TRBV12-4 and TRBJ1-1; tentatively, D is TRBD1 (5 bases). Trimming shortened V by 3 bases and J by 6 bases, and 11 bases separated the two germline ends. This CDR3 spans 13 amino acids. CDR3 DNA sequence: TGTGCCAGCAGTTTTGGGGGAAACCCTGAAGCTTTCTTT. It encodes CASSFGGNPEAFF.

This clonotype was recorded a few times. The J gene is TRBJ2-2, the V gene TRBV5-1; a possible D gene is TRBD1 (5 bases). The V end was cut by 5 bases, the J end by 0 bases, with 8 bases between. Germline lookup yields CDR1 SGHRS and CDR2 YFSETQ. The CDR3 loop spans 14 amino acids. CDR3 sequence reads: CASRDTANTGELFF. The CDR3 DNA reads TGCGCCAGCAGGGACACCGCGAACACCGGGGAGCTGTTTTTT.

This clonotype appeared a few times. The gene calls are TRBV12-3 or TRBV12-4 and TRBJ2-1, with TRBD1 matching 9 bases. V gave up 10 bases and J gave up 8 bases; unmatched junction bases: 15. CDR3 length: 15 residues. The CDR3 region is CAIYIRTGVSDEQFF. In DNA form, the CDR3 reads TGTGCCATCTACATCAGGACAGGGGTTTCGGATGAGCAGTTCTTC.

CDR3 amino acids: CASVGQSTDTQYF. CDR3 coding DNA: TGTGCCAGCGTGGGGCAGAGCACAGATACGCAGTATTTT. This rearrangement joins TRBV7-2 to TRBJ2-3, with D tentatively TRBD1 (5 bases). Germline loops: CDR1 SGHTA, CDR2 FQGNSA. The CDR3 totals 13 residues. Trimming took 8 bases from V and 0 from J, leaving 9 bases between them. Full variable domain (outside the CDR3, taken from reference TRBV7-2 and TRBJ2-3): GAGVSQSPSNKVTEKGKDVELRCDPISGHTALYWYRQSLGQGLEFLIYFQGNSAPDKSGLPSDRFSAERTGGSVSTLTIQRTQQEDSAVYLCASVGQSTDTQYFGPGTRLTVL.

V is TRBV20-1 and J is TRBJ2-3, with 13 bases lining up with TRBD2. Unmatched junction bases numbered 8, after V lost 5 bases and J lost 0 bases. Germline CDR1 reads DFQATT; CDR2 reads SNEGSKA (reference sequence). CDR3 length: 17 amino acids. CDR3 protein: CSADGTSGISSTDTQYF. CDR3 nucleotides: TGCAGTGCTGACGGGACTAGCGGGATTAGTAGCACAGATACGCAGTATTTT.

In its sample, this clonotype was seen a few times. The V call is TRBV20-1, the J call TRBJ2-2, with 7 nucleotides matching TRBD1. Germline V gives CDR1 DFQATT, CDR2 SNEGSKA (reference sequence). V shed 8 bases, J shed 4 bases, and the junction held 7 bases outside the gene matches. This CDR3 has 13 residues. CDR3 residues: CSLTQGITGELFF. CDR3 DNA sequence: TGCAGTCTAACACAGGGGATCACCGGGGAGCTGTTTTTT.

The chain employs TRBV14 and TRBJ2-7; D call uncertain. Trimming removed 0 bases from V and 4 bases from J, with 13 bases in between. The length of the CDR3 is 15 residues. Germline CDR1 SGHDN, CDR2 FVKESK. In DNA, the CDR3 is TGTGCCAGCAGCCAAGACGTCCTCGGACGTTACGAGCAGTACTTC. Translation gives CASSQDVLGRYEQYF.

For the CDR3, the DNA is TGTGCCAGCAGTGACCCGATGCCTTACTACGAGCAGTACTTC. Its protein is CASSDPMPYYEQYF. The gene calls are TRBV25-1 and TRBJ2-7; the D is unclear. There are 14 residues in the CDR3. Trimming shortened V by 3 bases and J by 3 bases, and 12 bases separated the two germline ends. CDR1 and CDR2 (germline): MGHDK, SYGVNS.

The V and J genes are TRBV3-1 and TRBJ2-7; no clear D gene. V was trimmed by 4 bases and J by 4 bases, leaving 14 bases between them. The CDR3 has 14 amino acids. Germline CDR1 and CDR2: LGHDT and YNNKEL (reference sequence). The CDR3 here is CASSPPSAIYEQYF. CDR3 sequence (DNA): TGTGCCAGCAGCCCGCCCAGCGCCATATACGAGCAGTACTTC.

This clonotype was seen only a few times. J is TRBJ2-5 and V is TRBV12-3 or TRBV12-4; 16 positions match TRBD2. This CDR3 has 16 residues. V lost 5 bases to trimming and J lost 5 bases; unmatched junction nucleotides: 5. The CDR3 DNA is TGTGCCAGCAGTGGGACTAGCGGGAGGGCCGGCGAGACCCAGTACTTC. This encodes CASSGTSGRAGETQYF.

The rearrangement joins TRBV6-1 to TRBJ2-7, with 7 bases identical to TRBD1. The CDR3 length is 14 residues. CDR1 is MNHNS, CDR2 SASEGT, per germline. V lost 5 bases to trimming and J lost 2 bases; unmatched junction nucleotides: 6. The CDR3 sequence: CASSRTGVAYEQYF. The CDR3 coding sequence is TGTGCCAGCAGTCGGACAGGAGTTGCCTACGAGCAGTACTTC.

This sequence joins TRBV28 and TRBJ2-5; 7 positions match TRBD2. With 7 bases clipped from V and 0 bases from J, the junction kept 5 bases outside the gene matches. The CDR3 has 14 amino acids. Germline assignment: CDR1 MDHEN and CDR2 SYDVKM. DNA of the CDR3: TGTGCCAGCACCCTGGGACTACACCAAGAGACCCAGTACTTC. Translation: CASTLGLHQETQYF. The full variable domain, completed using reference TRBV28 and TRBJ2-5, is DVKVTQSSRYLVKRTGEKVFLECVQDMDHENMFWYRQDPGLGLRLIYFSYDVKMKEKGDIPEGYSVSREKKERFSLILESASTNQTSMYLCASTLGLHQETQYFGPGTRLLVL.

This clonotype has at least ten counts. V usage is TRBV6-5 and J usage is TRBJ1-2, with D unclear. The CDR3 length is 15 residues. The germline gives CDR1 MNHEY, CDR2 SVGAGI. V was trimmed by 4 bases and J by 4 bases, leaving 16 bases between them. CDR3 in DNA: TGTGCCAGCAGTTCCAGTCGACTCACCTCCTATGGCTACACCTTC. Its protein is CASSSSRLTSYGYTF.

This clonotype has only a few counts. The chain carries TRBV30 and TRBJ1-2; a possible D gene is TRBD1 (5 bases). The germline V gene has CDR1 GTSNPN and CDR2 SVGIG (reference sequence). The V gene lost 0 bases and the J gene lost 6 bases, with 14 bases spanning the gap. This CDR3 spans 14 amino acids. The CDR3 region is CAWSVLGGRHGYTF. The CDR3 nucleotides read TGTGCCTGGAGTGTACTTGGGGGTCGGCATGGCTACACCTTC.

The table lists this clonotype with a few counts. J is TRBJ2-5 and V is TRBV20-1, with D possibly matching TRBD2 (6 bases). Germline lookup yields CDR1 DFQATT and CDR2 SNEGSKA (reference sequence). The V end lost 6 bases, the J end lost 4 bases, and 18 bases lay between the germline ends. The CDR3 sequence is 14 residues long. The CDR3 DNA follows: TGCAGTGCCAGCCCTAGCGCGTATGGAGAGACCCAGTACTTC. It codes for CSASPSAYGETQYF.

The table lists this clonotype with a few counts. This chain joins TRBV12-5 and TRBJ2-2, with D perhaps TRBD1 (5 bases). This CDR3 comprises 13 residues. In germline, CDR1 is LGHNT, CDR2 FRNRAP. Trimming cost V 6 bases and J 8 bases, with 13 bases left between them. The CDR3 DNA is TGTGCTAGTGGCACGCAGGGAACGGGGGAGCTGTTTTTT. Translated: CASGTQGTGELFF.